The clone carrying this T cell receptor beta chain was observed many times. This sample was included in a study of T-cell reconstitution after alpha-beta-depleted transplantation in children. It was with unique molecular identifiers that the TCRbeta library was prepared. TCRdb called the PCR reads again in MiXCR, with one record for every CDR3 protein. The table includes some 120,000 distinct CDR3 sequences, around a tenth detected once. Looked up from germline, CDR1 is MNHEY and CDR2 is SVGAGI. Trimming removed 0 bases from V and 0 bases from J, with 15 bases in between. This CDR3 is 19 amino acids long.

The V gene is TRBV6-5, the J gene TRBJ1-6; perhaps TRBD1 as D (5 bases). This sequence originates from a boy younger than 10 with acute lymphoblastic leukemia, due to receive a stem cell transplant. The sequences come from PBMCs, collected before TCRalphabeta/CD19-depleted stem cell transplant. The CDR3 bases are TGTGCCAGCAGTTACTCGAGGCTCGACAGAAGCTCCTATAATTCACCCCTCCACTTT. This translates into CASSYSRLDRSSYNSPLHF.